The TCR beta chain described here comes from a study of T cells in localized non-small cell lung cancer. Study observations and caveats: An association was observed between higher blood T cell density and longer overall survival. Uninvolved adjacent lung, not tumor, had the highest T cell clonality. Multi-region tumor sequencing was not done, so intratumor heterogeneity could not be excluded.

This clone was counted a few times. Its antigen is not known. Sequencing was performed with immunoSEQ multiplex PCR; in TCRdb, only in-frame clones are kept and a portion is missing. In the table there are 53,000 or so clones, just over 90% of which are singletons. The CDR3 has 13 residues. Germline lookup yields CDR1 GTSNPN and CDR2 SVGIG (reference sequence). Trimming pared 2 bases from V and 7 bases from J, leaving 14 bases between. The genes are TRBV30 and TRBJ1-2; D not certain. This specimen was peripheral blood, taken before any cancer treatment. This receptor was obtained from a man aged 35 to 70 with stage I lung adenocarcinoma. The CDR3 DNA sequence: TGTGCCTGGAGTCTCGAAAGGCAAGCTGGCTACACCTTC. Encoded protein: CAWSLERQAGYTF.